A selection of T cell receptor beta chains follows, all from one sample in a study of T-cell memory formation after mild COVID-19. From the 5' RACE reads, TCRdb called clonotypes with MiXCR, one entry per CDR3 protein. The sample includes 450,000 or so distinct CDR3 sequences, nearly 25% of them seen just once. Specimen: PBMCs or a T cell subset sorted from them (not recorded which). The receptors were sampled from an adult woman who had mild COVID-19 (a few samples of this study predate the infection). Cell type and time point are not known. The CDR3 runs from the conserved cysteine through the conserved F or W. Each record gives: D gene, V gene, clone size, CDR3 protein. D genes are given only for firm matches. Clone size appears in some rows only: once, few, many, or a class for an expanded clone.

NA	TRBV30	few	CAWSAGPLSYTDTQYF
NA	TRBV7-9	NA	CASSFGGASREKLFF
TRBD2	TRBV10-3	few	CAIRPGTSGGLALNEQFF
TRBD1	TRBV20-1	few	CSARQTGGDTEAFF
TRBD1	TRBV29-1	few	CSVDPTGARSTGQFF
NA	TRBV20-1	NA	CSARDQARGADTQYF
NA	TRBV5-1	few	CASSLVRAGVTEAFF
NA	TRBV7-2	many	CASSPWLDTQYF
NA	TRBV20-1	few	CSARLGGSSYEQYF
TRBD1	TRBV5-4	NA	CASSLGDRVLYEQYF
NA	TRBV14	few	CASSVNPGPVEQYF
NA	TRBV5-1	many	CASSPRPGARPSETQYF
NA	TRBV6-5	few	CASSYGTANNEQFF
TRBD1	TRBV12-3/TRBV12-4	NA	CASRRTGARGNQPQHF
NA	TRBV3-1	few	CASSRIAAKTGAKNIQYF
TRBD1	TRBV18	NA	CASSPPRSGTGPYEQYF
NA	TRBV12-3/TRBV12-4	NA	CASSSNSPLHF
TRBD2	TRBV10-3	NA	CAISESRLAGDSDTQYF
NA	TRBV7-6	few	CASSLEQGNTYEQYF
NA	TRBV5-6	few	CASSFGVAQETQYF
NA	TRBV4-2	NA	CASSQMKDGSGQDEQYF
NA	TRBV5-1	NA	CASSLDAWQSYGYTF
TRBD2	TRBV5-1	few	CASSFGTSGGYEQYF
NA	TRBV20-1	few	CSARDEDRGNQPQHF
NA	TRBV6-4	few	CASSDTGRADTQYF
NA	TRBV2	NA	CASSDWGSSYNSPLHF
NA	TRBV20-1	NA	CSARAYGMGSADQETQYF
TRBD2	TRBV9	NA	CASSVESGIAYEQYF
TRBD2	TRBV5-1	NA	CASTPGGGNSYEQYF
NA	TRBV27	few	CASSLRRNQPQHF
NA	TRBV18	few	CASSPEPRSSSYNSPLHF
NA	TRBV24-1	NA	CATEDSELLGQETQYF
TRBD2	TRBV20-1	few	CSAGAGYYEQYF
TRBD1	TRBV5-6	NA	CASSLSFRRQGRTDTQYF
NA	TRBV5-1	few	CASSMQGLSNEQFF
NA	TRBV19	few	CASSVRTGPAEAFF
NA	TRBV5-1	NA	CASSFTRAVETQYF
NA	TRBV12-3/TRBV12-4	NA	CASSFRQAYEKLFF
NA	TRBV7-9	NA	CASSLQGGGQFF
TRBD2	TRBV20-1	NA	CSAPFRREYPYEQYF
NA	TRBV6-1	NA	CASGIRGIYGYTF
NA	TRBV9	NA	CASSGSGEVYYNEQFF
NA	TRBV7-9	few	CASTLIGATSYNEQFF
NA	TRBV5-6	NA	CASSLWNGYEQYF
TRBD1	TRBV7-8	NA	CASSPWTGRSYEQYF
NA	TRBV29-1	NA	CSVDGEYEQYF